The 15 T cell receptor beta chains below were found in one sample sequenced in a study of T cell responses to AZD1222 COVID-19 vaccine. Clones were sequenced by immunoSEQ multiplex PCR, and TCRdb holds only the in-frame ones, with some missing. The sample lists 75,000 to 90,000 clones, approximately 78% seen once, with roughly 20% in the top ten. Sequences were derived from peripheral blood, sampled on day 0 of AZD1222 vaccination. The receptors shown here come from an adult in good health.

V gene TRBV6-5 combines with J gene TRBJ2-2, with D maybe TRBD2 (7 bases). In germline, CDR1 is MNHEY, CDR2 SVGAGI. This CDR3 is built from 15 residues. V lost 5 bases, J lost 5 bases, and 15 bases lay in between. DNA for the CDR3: TGTGCCAGCAGTAACGGACTAGGGGGAACCGGGGAGCTGTTTTTT. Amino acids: CASSNGLGGTGELFF.

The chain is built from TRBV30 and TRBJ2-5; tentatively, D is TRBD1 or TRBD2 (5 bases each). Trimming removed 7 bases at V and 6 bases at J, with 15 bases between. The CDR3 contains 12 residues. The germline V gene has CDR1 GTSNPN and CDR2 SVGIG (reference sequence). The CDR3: CALSRDVKTQYF. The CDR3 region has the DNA TGTGCCTTATCCCGGGACGTCAAGACCCAGTACTTC.

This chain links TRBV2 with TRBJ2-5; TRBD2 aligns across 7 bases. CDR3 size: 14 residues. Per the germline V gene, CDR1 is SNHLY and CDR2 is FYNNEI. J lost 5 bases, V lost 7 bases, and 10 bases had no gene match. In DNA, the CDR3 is TGTGCCAGCAAGCCTGGGACTACGGCCGAGACCCAGTACTTC. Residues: CASKPGTTAETQYF.

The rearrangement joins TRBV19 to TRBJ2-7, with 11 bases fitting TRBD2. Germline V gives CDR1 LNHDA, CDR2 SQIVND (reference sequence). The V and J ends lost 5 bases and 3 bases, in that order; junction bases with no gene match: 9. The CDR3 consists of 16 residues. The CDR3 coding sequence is TGTGCCAGTAGTTCCGGGACTAGCGGTTCGAACTACGAGCAGTACTTC. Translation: CASSSGTSGSNYEQYF.

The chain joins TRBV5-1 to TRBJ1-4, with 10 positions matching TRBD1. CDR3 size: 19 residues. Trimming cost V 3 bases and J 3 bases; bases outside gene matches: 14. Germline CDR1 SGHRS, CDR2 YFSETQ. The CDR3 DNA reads TGCGCCAGCAGCTCCTCAACAGACAGGGGGCTTGGGTCTAATGAAAAACTGTTTTTT. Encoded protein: CASSSSTDRGLGSNEKLFF.

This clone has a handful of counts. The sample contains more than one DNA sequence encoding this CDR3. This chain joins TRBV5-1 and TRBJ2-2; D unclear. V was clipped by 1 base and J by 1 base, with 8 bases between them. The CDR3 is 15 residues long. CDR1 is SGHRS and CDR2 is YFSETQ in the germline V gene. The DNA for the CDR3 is TGCGCCAGCAGCTTGTTCGAACAGAACACCGGGGAGCTGTTTTTT. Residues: CASSLFEQNTGELFF. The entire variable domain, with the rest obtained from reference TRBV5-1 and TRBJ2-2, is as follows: KAGVTQTPRYLIKTRGQQVTLSCSPISGHRSVSWYQQTPGQGLQFLFEYFSETQRNKGNFPGRFSGRQFSNSRSEMNVSTLELGDSALYLCASSLFEQNTGELFFGEGSRLTVL.

Here the CDR3 reads CASSLDSYSGNTIYF. In DNA, the CDR3 is TGTGCCAGCAGCTTGGACAGTTACTCTGGAAACACCATATATTTT. J is TRBJ1-3 and V is TRBV5-4; no reliable D call. The CDR3 extends over 15 amino acids. The germline CDR1 and CDR2 sequences are SGHNT and YYREEE (reference sequence). V gave up 0 bases and J gave up 0 bases, with 7 bases separating them. The variable domain in full, with the rest retrieved from reference TRBV5-4 and TRBJ1-3, is ETGVTQSPTHLIKTRGQQVTLRCSSQSGHNTVSWYQQALGQGPQFIFQYYREEENGRGNFPPRFSGLQFPNYSSELNVNALELDDSALYLCASSLDSYSGNTIYFGEGSWLTVV.

The CDR3 is CASSPGTSTDTQYF. In DNA, the CDR3 is TGTGCCAGCTCACCCGGGACTAGCACAGATACGCAGTATTTT. The V and J genes are TRBV18 and TRBJ2-3, with a tentative D call TRBD2 (6 bases). The CDR3 is 14 amino acids. Trimming shortened V by 3 bases and J by 0 bases, and 7 bases separated the two germline ends. Germline-derived CDR1 and CDR2 are KGHSH and LQKENI. Drawing the rest from reference TRBV18 and TRBJ2-3, the complete variable domain is NAGVMQNPRHLVRRRGQEARLRCSPMKGHSHVYWYRQLPEEGLKFMVYLQKENIIDESGMPKERFSAEFPKEGPSILRIQQVVRGDSAAYFCASSPGTSTDTQYFGPGTRLTVL.

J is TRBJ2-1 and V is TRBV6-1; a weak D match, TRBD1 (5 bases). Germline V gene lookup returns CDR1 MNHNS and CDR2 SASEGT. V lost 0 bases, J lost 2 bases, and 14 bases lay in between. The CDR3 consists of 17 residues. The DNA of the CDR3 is TGTGCCAGCAGTGAAGCGCTTCAGGGTTTAGCCTACAATGAGCAGTTCTTC. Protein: CASSEALQGLAYNEQFF.

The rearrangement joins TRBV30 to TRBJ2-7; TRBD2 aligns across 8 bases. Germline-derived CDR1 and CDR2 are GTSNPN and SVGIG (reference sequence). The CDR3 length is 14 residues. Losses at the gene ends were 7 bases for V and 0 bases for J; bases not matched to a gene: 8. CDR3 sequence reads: CALGLAGSSYEQYF. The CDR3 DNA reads TGTGCCTTGGGCCTAGCGGGTAGCTCCTACGAGCAGTACTTC.

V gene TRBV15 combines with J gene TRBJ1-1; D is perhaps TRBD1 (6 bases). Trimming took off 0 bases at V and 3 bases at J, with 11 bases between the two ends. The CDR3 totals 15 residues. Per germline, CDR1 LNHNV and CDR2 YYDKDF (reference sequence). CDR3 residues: CATSRDSDRYTEAFF. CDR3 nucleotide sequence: TGTGCCACCAGCAGAGATTCAGACAGGTACACTGAAGCTTTCTTT.

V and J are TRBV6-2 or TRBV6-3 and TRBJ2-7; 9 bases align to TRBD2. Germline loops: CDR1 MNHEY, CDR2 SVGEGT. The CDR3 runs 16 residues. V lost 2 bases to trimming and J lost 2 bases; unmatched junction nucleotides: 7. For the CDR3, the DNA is TGTGCCAGCAGTTACCCCCCAGCGGGAGGACCCTACGAGCAGTACTTC. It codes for CASSYPPAGGPYEQYF.

DNA for the CDR3: TGTGCCAGCAGCTCCAGCTGGTCGTCTGGAAACACCATATATTTT. Its translation: CASSSSWSSGNTIYF. The gene calls are TRBV5-4 and TRBJ1-3, with unresolved D. The length of the CDR3 is 15 residues. Trimming left V 3 bases short and J 1 base short, with 11 bases between. From germline, CDR1 is SGHNT and CDR2 YYREEE (reference sequence). The whole variable domain, remainder taken from reference TRBV5-4 and TRBJ1-3, is ETGVTQSPTHLIKTRGQQVTLRCSSQSGHNTVSWYQQALGQGPQFIFQYYREEENGRGNFPPRFSGLQFPNYSSELNVNALELDDSALYLCASSSSWSSGNTIYFGEGSWLTVV.

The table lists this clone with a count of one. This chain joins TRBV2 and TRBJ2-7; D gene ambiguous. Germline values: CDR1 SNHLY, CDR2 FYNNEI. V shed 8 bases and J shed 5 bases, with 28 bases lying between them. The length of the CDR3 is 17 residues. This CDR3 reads CASSLTPLPHSSHEQYF. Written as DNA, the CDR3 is TGTGCCAGCTCTCTCACCCCACTTCCCCATTCGTCCCACGAGCAGTACTTC.

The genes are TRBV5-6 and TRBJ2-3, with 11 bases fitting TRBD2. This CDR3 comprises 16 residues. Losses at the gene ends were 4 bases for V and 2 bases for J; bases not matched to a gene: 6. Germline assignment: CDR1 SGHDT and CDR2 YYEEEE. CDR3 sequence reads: CASSISTSGITDTQYF. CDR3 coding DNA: TGTGCCAGCAGCATCTCGACTAGCGGGATCACAGATACGCAGTATTTT. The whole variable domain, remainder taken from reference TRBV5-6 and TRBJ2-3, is DAGVTQSPTHLIKTRGQQVTLRCSPKSGHDTVSWYQQALGQGPQFIFQYYEEEERQRGNFPDRFSGHQFPNYSSELNVNALLLGDSALYLCASSISTSGITDTQYFGPGTRLTVL.